The entry below gives a single TCR beta chain sequence along with its context. Its antigen is unknown. The CDR3 is made up of 16 amino acids. The ends were cut back, 6 bases at V and 6 bases at J, with 21 bases in the middle. From germline, CDR1 is MNHEY and CDR2 SMNVEV (reference sequence). The sample originates from a study of beta chain features in type 1 diabetes. Study-wide context: There was similarity between patients and healthy donors in age, gender and cell yields. Overall study findings and caveats: Shortening of TCRB CDR3s, moderate but significant, appeared in all four CD4+ subsets of Type 1 diabetes patients. Type 1 diabetes patients had VDJ junctions that carried fewer insertions and more deletions.

The authors reverse transcribed all of the isolated RNA, so sequencing captured expressed TCRB transcripts. Clones were sequenced by immunoSEQ multiplex PCR, and TCRdb holds only the in-frame ones, with some missing. The repertoire holds 150,000 to 200,000 clones, with 6.5% to 10% as singletons. The chain couples TRBV27 to TRBJ1-5, with TRBD1 as a possible D gene (6 bases). The sample was central memory CD4+ T cells from blood. This receptor was obtained from a woman aged 18-29 years with type 1 diabetes. CDR3 protein: CASSKMTGAVGQPQHF. The CDR3 DNA sequence: TGTGCCAGCAGCAAAATGACAGGCGCGGTGGGTCAGCCCCAGCATTTT.